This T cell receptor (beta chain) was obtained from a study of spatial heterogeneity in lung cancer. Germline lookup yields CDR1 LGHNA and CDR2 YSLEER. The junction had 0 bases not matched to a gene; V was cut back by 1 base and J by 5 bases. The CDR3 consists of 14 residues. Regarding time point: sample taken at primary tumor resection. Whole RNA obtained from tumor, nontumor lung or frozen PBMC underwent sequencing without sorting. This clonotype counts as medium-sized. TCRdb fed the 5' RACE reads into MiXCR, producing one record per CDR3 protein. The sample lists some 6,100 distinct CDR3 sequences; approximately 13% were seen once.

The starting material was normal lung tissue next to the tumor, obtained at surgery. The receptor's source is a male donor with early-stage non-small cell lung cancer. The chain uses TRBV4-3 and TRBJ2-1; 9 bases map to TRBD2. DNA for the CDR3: TGCGCCAGCAGCCAAGGACTAGCGGACAATGAGCAGTTCTTC. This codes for CASSQGLADNEQFF.